These 28 T cell receptor beta chains originate from one sample sequenced in a study of CD8+ T cells in alopecia areata. The authors sorted pooled cutaneous lymph node cells using CD4, CD8alpha, NKG2D, NKG2ACE and other markers. Following extraction, RNA underwent reverse transcription to cDNA, which served as the sequencing template. This table comes from immunoSEQ multiplex PCR, and its TCRdb copy is limited to in-frame clones, with some not included. In total the sample includes over 250,000 clones, none of them seen once. Sequencing input: CD4+ T cells sorted from a lymph node. The receptor source for this set is a C3H/HeJ mouse with alopecia areata. These mice share the MHC haplotype H2-k.

This clone was counted a few times. The gene symbols are mouse symbols. The CDR3 goes on 3 residues after the read ends, and that part is filled in from the germline J gene. The chain links TRBV5 to TRBJ1-6; D uncertain. TRBJ1-6 is noted as an ORF with a role that remains uncertain. The germline gives CDR1 LGHNA, CDR2 YNLKQL (reference sequence). The CDR3 length is 13 residues. With 4 bases removed from V and 5 bases from J, the gap between germline ends came to 6 bases. The CDR3 loop reads CASSPQNNSPLYF. CDR3 DNA, as far as it was read: TGTGCCAGCAGCCCCCAGAATAATTCGCCC.

This clone turned up a few times. Gene names follow the mouse nomenclature. The read terminates 4 residues ahead of where the CDR3 ends, so the germline J gene completes it. The chain carries TRBV19 and TRBJ1-1; 8 nucleotides agree with TRBD1. This CDR3 region has 12 residues. Losses at the gene ends were 7 bases for V and 1 base for J; bases not matched to a gene: 0. Looked up from germline, CDR1 is FNHDT and CDR2 is SITEND (reference sequence). The covered CDR3 bases are TGTGCCAGCGGACAGGGAAACACA. As protein: CASGQGNT. The entire CDR3 protein is CASGQGNTEVFF. Based on the CDR3 plus reference TRBV19 and TRBJ1-1, the full variable domain is GGIITQTPKFLIGQEGQKLTLKCQQNFNHDTMYWYRQDSGKGLRLIYYSITENDLQKGDLSEGYDASREKKSSFSLTVTSAQKNEMAVFLCASGQGNTEVFFGKGTRLTVV.

This clone was picked up a small number of times. Gene names are mouse gene names. The read ends 4 residues before the CDR3 terminus; that terminus is restored from the germline J gene. The rearrangement joins TRBV19 to TRBJ1-1; 10 nucleotides match TRBD1. The CDR3 is 12 amino acids. Germline CDR1 reads FNHDT; CDR2 reads SITEND (reference sequence). The CDR3 protein is CASKGQGREVFF. Incomplete CDR3 DNA: TGTGCCAGCAAGGGACAGGGGCGA.

This clone has more than one count but fewer than ten. The genes are named according to mouse. The observed sequence ends 4 residues before the CDR3 terminus, with the missing tail filled in from the germline J gene. This sequence joins TRBV13-1 and TRBJ1-1; the D gene is possibly TRBD1 (6 bases). CDR1 and CDR2 (germline): NSHNY, SYGAGN. The CDR3 runs 13 residues. The germline V and J ends were trimmed by 4 bases and 0 bases, with 7 bases remaining between them. The DNA read from the CDR3 is TGTGCCAGCAGTTCAGGGGCAAACACA. Translating it yields CASSSGANT. The entire CDR3 is CASSSGANTEVFF.

About this clone: All gene names here are mouse names. The read halts 3 residues ahead of the CDR3 end, with the missing end drawn from the germline J gene. The chain is built from TRBV5 and TRBJ1-6; TRBD1 agrees at 8 bases. TRBJ1-6 is filed as an ORF, its function uncertain. CDR3 length: 15 amino acids. Trimming took 0 bases from V and 9 from J; bases not matched to a gene: 4. Germline values: CDR1 LGHNA, CDR2 YNLKQL (reference sequence). The CDR3: CASSQEAQGGSPLYF. The sequenced part of the CDR3 DNA is TGTGCCAGCAGCCAAGAAGCACAGGGGGGTTCGCCC.

A note on this clone: The listed genes are named as in mouse. The CDR3 extends 4 residues past the end of the read, so its final part is completed from the germline J gene. The chain couples TRBV5 to TRBJ1-2, with TRBD1 identical over 7 bases. Looked up from germline, CDR1 is LGHNA and CDR2 is YNLKQL (reference sequence). CDR3 length: 13 amino acids. V shed 5 bases, J shed 3 bases, and the junction held 3 bases outside the gene matches. CDR3 bases read: TGTGCCAGCAGCACAGGGGAGGACTCC. Protein sequence: CASSTGEDS. The entire CDR3 is CASSTGEDSDYTF.

Only a few counts were recorded for this clone. Mouse gene names apply. CDR3 DNA (partial): TGCACCTGCAGTGCAGATTGGGGATCCAGGGGGCTTCGC. Translating it yields CTCSADWGSRGLR. The entire CDR3 protein is CTCSADWGSRGLRDYTF. This rearrangement joins TRBV1 to TRBJ1-2, with 8 positions matching TRBD1. The sequenced fragment ends 4 residues before the CDR3 boundary, so the rest is inferred from the germline J gene. The CDR3 spans 17 residues. Germline CDR1 NSQYPW, CDR2 LRSPGD (reference sequence).

On this clone itself: The gene names here belong to mouse. Sequencing ends 4 residues short of the CDR3 end; the germline J gene provides the rest. The chain carries TRBV13-3 and TRBJ2-1, with 7 bases matching TRBD1. Germline V gene sequence: CDR1 NNHDY, CDR2 SYVADS. Trimming cost V 3 bases and J 4 bases; bases outside gene matches: 4. The CDR3 totals 14 residues. The CDR3 here is CASSGGQKYAEQFF. The covered CDR3 bases are TGTGCCAGCAGTGGGGGACAGAAATATGCT.

A remark on this clone: The gene names here belong to mouse. The read ends 4 residues before the CDR3 terminus; that terminus is restored from the germline J gene. The same CDR3 can be traced to other DNA sequences in this sample. V is TRBV31 and J is TRBJ2-5; possible D gene TRBD2, 6 bases. Germline V lookup: CDR1 GKSSPN, CDR2 SITVG. The CDR3 runs 13 residues. V was trimmed by 0 bases and J by 3 bases, leaving 7 bases between them. The part of the CDR3 DNA that was read is TGTGCCTGGAGTCTCTGGGGTCAAGAC. Its protein product is CAWSLWGQD. The complete CDR3 sequence is CAWSLWGQDTQYF.

This clone was picked up a small number of times. Gene names and germline match the mouse. The CDR3 goes on 4 residues after the read ends, and that part is filled in from the germline J gene. The rearrangement joins TRBV29 to TRBJ2-5, with 11 bases fitting TRBD1. V dropped 8 bases and J dropped 3; count of bases not matched to a gene: 1. Germline CDR1 reads MSHET; CDR2 reads SYDVDS. The length of the CDR3 is 13 residues. CDR3 amino acids: CASGDRGQDTQYF. CDR3 DNA (partial): TGTGCTAGCGGGGACAGGGGGCAAGAC.

Worth noting for this clone: The gene names here belong to mouse. The CDR3 DNA, read in part, is TGTGCCAGCAGTGTCCGGGACACAAACACA. Its protein is CASSVRDTNT. The CDR3, in full, reads CASSVRDTNTEVFF. The rearrangement links TRBV13-1 to TRBJ1-1; a weak D match, TRBD1 (6 bases). The CDR3 extends 4 residues past the end of the read, so its final part is completed from the germline J gene. V shed 3 bases and J shed 0 bases, with 9 bases lying between them. Looked up from germline, CDR1 is NSHNY and CDR2 is SYGAGN. The CDR3 runs to 14 residues.

This clone appeared many times. Each gene name is a mouse one. The sequenced part of the CDR3 DNA is TGTGCCAGCAGCCCCGACTGGGGCCAGTATGCT. Translating it yields CASSPDWGQYA. The CDR3 as a whole reads CASSPDWGQYAEQFF. The rearrangement links TRBV5 to TRBJ2-1, with 8 nucleotides matching TRBD2. The read ends 4 residues before the CDR3 terminus; that terminus is restored from the germline J gene. The CDR3 runs 15 residues. The junction had 6 bases not matched to a gene; V was cut back by 4 bases and J by 4 bases. CDR1 is LGHNA, CDR2 YNLKQL, per germline (reference sequence).

In its sample, this clone was seen a few times. Genes and germline are mouse. The read falls 4 residues short of the CDR3 end, and the missing part is taken from the germline J gene. This sample includes further DNA sequences coding for the same CDR3. The genes are TRBV19 and TRBJ1-1, with 9 bases aligning to TRBD1. Germline CDR1 is FNHDT and CDR2 is SITEND (reference sequence). After removal of 5 bases from V and 0 bases from J, the junction contained 2 bases not matched to a gene. CDR3 length: 14 residues. The CDR3 loop is CASSRQGANTEVFF. The sequenced part of the CDR3 DNA is TGTGCCAGCAGCAGACAGGGGGCAAACACA.

This clone was detected a few times. Genes and germline come from the mouse. The CDR3 end is not reached by the read, which stops 4 residues before it; the germline J gene fills it in. This chain uses TRBV19 with TRBJ2-1; maybe TRBD2 (7 bases). Germline lookup yields CDR1 FNHDT and CDR2 SITEND (reference sequence). With 1 base removed from V and 3 bases from J, the gap between germline ends came to 11 bases. CDR3 size: 15 residues. The CDR3 loop is CASSILGGPYAEQFF. The CDR3 DNA, read in part, is TGTGCCAGCAGTATACTTGGGGGGCCCTATGCT.

Turning to this clone: All gene names here are mouse names. The CDR3 is cut off 4 residues early in the read; its end comes from the germline J gene. The chain carries TRBV13-2 and TRBJ2-2; tentative D call: TRBD1 (5 bases). Germline V CDR1 and CDR2: NNHNN, SYGAGS (reference sequence). Deletions cut 1 base from V and 6 bases from J, with 7 bases between. The CDR3 length is 13 residues. CDR3 DNA (partial): TGTGCCAGCGGTGATCCAGGGCCCGGG. Amino acids: CASGDPGPG. The whole CDR3 sequence reads CASGDPGPGQLYF.

In this sample, this clone turned up a few times. Mouse gene names and germline throughout. Read sequence stops 4 residues before the CDR3 end, and the germline J gene provides the missing end. The chain employs TRBV13-3 and TRBJ2-3, with 11 bases matching TRBD2. Looked up from germline, CDR1 is NNHDY and CDR2 is SYVADS. CDR3 size: 16 residues. Trimming removed 4 bases from V and 0 bases from J; junction bases left unmatched: 4. The CDR3 region is CASSIRDWGSAETLYF. The covered CDR3 bases are TGTGCCAGCAGTATTCGGGACTGGGGGAGTGCAGAA.

In the case of this clone: Gene names are mouse gene names. The read falls 4 residues short of the CDR3 end, and the missing part is taken from the germline J gene. V usage is TRBV13-1 and J usage is TRBJ2-1; 8 bases align to TRBD2. Trimming at V came to 5 bases and at J to 0 bases, leaving 1 base not matched to a gene. The CDR3 length is 14 residues. Looked up from germline, CDR1 is NSHNY and CDR2 is SYGAGN. This chain's CDR3 is CASRLGDNYAEQFF. The part of the CDR3 DNA that was read is TGTGCCAGCAGACTGGGGGATAACTATGCT.

This clone has only a few counts. Any gene name here is a mouse gene name. The read comes to an end 4 residues before the CDR3 does, leaving the germline J gene to fill in the end. This chain connects TRBV31 to TRBJ2-2; 12 bases agree with TRBD2. The CDR3 consists of 13 residues. The germline V gene encodes CDR1 GKSSPN and CDR2 SITVG. V gave up 8 bases and J gave up 2 bases; unmatched junction bases: 0. The CDR3 sequence: CAGTGGNTGQLYF. Partial CDR3 DNA: TGTGCCGGGACTGGGGGGAACACCGGG.

This clone has a handful of counts. Each gene name is a mouse one. The read gets to within 4 residues of the CDR3 end, and the germline J gene fills in the rest. V is TRBV5 and J is TRBJ2-1; D gene uncertain. CDR1 and CDR2 (germline): LGHNA, YNLKQL (reference sequence). V gave up 3 bases and J gave up 3 bases, with 9 bases separating them. The CDR3 has 14 amino acids. CDR3 bases read: TGTGCCAGCAGCCACCAGAACCTCTATGCT. Translating gives CASSHQNLYA. The whole CDR3 sequence is CASSHQNLYAEQFF.

This clone has more than one count but fewer than ten. Gene names and germline match the mouse. Sequencing ends 4 residues short of the CDR3 end; the germline J gene provides the rest. The chain couples TRBV19 to TRBJ2-3; 8 nucleotides line up with TRBD1. Germline lookup yields CDR1 FNHDT and CDR2 SITEND (reference sequence). Germline trimming cut 5 bases from V and 1 base from J; bases unmatched to any gene: 12. The CDR3 length is 17 residues. CDR3 sequence: CASSPATGERGAETLYF. CDR3 DNA, as far as it was read: TGTGCCAGCAGCCCCGCGACAGGGGAGAGGGGTGCAGAA. Looking up the rest from reference TRBV19 and TRBJ2-3 gives the full variable domain: GGIITQTPKFLIGQEGQKLTLKCQQNFNHDTMYWYRQDSGKGLRLIYYSITENDLQKGDLSEGYDASREKKSSFSLTVTSAQKNEMAVFLCASSPATGERGAETLYFGSGTRLTVL.

This clone was found a few times. The gene names given are mouse names. Other DNA sequences of this sample code for an identical CDR3. The CDR3 DNA, read in part, is TGTGCCAGCAGCCAAGAGACAGGGGAGGAC. This sequence encodes CASSQETGED. The whole CDR3 protein reads CASSQETGEDTQYF. The chain uses TRBV5 and TRBJ2-5, with TRBD1 identical over 8 bases. The observed sequence ends 4 residues before the CDR3 terminus, with the missing tail filled in from the germline J gene. Per germline, CDR1 LGHNA and CDR2 YNLKQL (reference sequence). The CDR3 totals 14 residues.

This clone was seen repeatedly, ten times or more. The genes and germline here are from mouse. The read terminates 4 residues ahead of where the CDR3 ends, so the germline J gene completes it. V is TRBV19 and J is TRBJ1-2; maybe TRBD1 (5 bases). This CDR3 is 13 amino acids long. V lost 0 bases to trimming and J lost 3 bases, with 6 bases between them. The germline V gene has CDR1 FNHDT and CDR2 SITEND (reference sequence). The covered CDR3 bases are TGTGCCAGCAGTATAGCAGGGTACTCC. Its translation is CASSIAGYS. In full, the CDR3 is CASSIAGYSDYTF.

This clone has a handful of counts. All gene names here are mouse names. The observed sequence ends 4 residues before the CDR3 terminus, with the missing tail filled in from the germline J gene. The chain couples TRBV19 to TRBJ1-1; D uncertain. The CDR3 runs to 12 residues. The germline CDR1 and CDR2 sequences are FNHDT and SITEND (reference sequence). Trimming left V 2 bases short and J 4 bases short, with 6 bases between. This chain's CDR3 is CASSMGFTEVFF. The CDR3 bases that were read are TGTGCCAGCAGTATGGGGTTCACA.

This clone has just a few counts. All gene names here are mouse names. The CDR3 end falls 4 residues outside the read, so it is completed with the germline J gene. Other DNA sequences in this sample translate to the same CDR3. This chain connects TRBV4 to TRBJ2-3; tentative D call: TRBD1 (6 bases). The CDR3 extends over 14 amino acids. V dropped 5 bases and J dropped 0 bases, with 9 bases sitting between them. Germline values: CDR1 LGHDT, CDR2 YNNKQL (reference sequence). CDR3 DNA (partial): TGTGCCAGCAGCCTACAGGGTAGTGCAGAA. Protein sequence: CASSLQGSAE. The full CDR3 protein is CASSLQGSAETLYF. The full variable domain, its missing parts supplied by reference TRBV4 and TRBJ2-3, is ETAVFQTPNYHVTQVGNEVSFNCKQTLGHDTMYWYKQDSKKLLKIMFSYNNKQLIVNETVPRRFSPQSSDKAHLNLRIKSVEPEDSAVYLCASSLQGSAETLYFGSGTRLTVL.

This clone was observed a handful of times. The gene names here belong to mouse. The CDR3 is CASSSTGNNSPLYF. Partial CDR3 DNA: TGTGCCAGCAGTTCGACAGGGAATAATTCGCCC. This chain uses TRBV13-3 with TRBJ1-6; 7 positions agree with TRBD1. The CDR3 end falls 3 residues outside the read, so it is completed with the germline J gene. TRBJ1-6 is an ORF; its function is uncertain. CDR1 is NNHDY and CDR2 is SYVADS in the germline V gene. The trim removed 4 bases at V and 5 bases at J, leaving 3 bases unmatched. CDR3 length: 14 residues.

This clone has a handful of counts. Gene names and germline refer to mouse. The read stops 4 residues short of the end of the CDR3; the missing end is completed from the germline J gene. The gene calls are TRBV1 and TRBJ2-1; D may be TRBD2 (5 bases). Trimming cost V 2 bases and J 3 bases, with 8 bases left between them. The CDR3 is 14 residues long. The germline CDR1 and CDR2 sequences are NSQYPW and LRSPGD (reference sequence). The CDR3 protein is CTCSASGFYAEQFF. The sequenced CDR3 bases are TGCACCTGCAGTGCATCTGGGTTCTATGCT.

This clone was counted at least ten times. The gene names here belong to mouse. The read ends 4 residues before the CDR3 terminus; that terminus is restored from the germline J gene. Other DNA sequences of this sample code for an identical CDR3. The chain is built from TRBV13-1 and TRBJ2-2; D is undetermined. Trimming shortened V by 5 bases and J by 0 bases, and 5 bases separated the two germline ends. Germline V CDR1 and CDR2: NSHNY, SYGAGN. The CDR3 spans 13 residues. The CDR3 loop reads CASSPTNTGQLYF. CDR3 DNA (partial): TGTGCCAGCAGCCCCACAAACACCGGG.

The table lists this clone with a few counts. The germline and genes are mouse ones. The DNA ends 4 residues before the CDR3 does, and the rest of the CDR3 is filled in from the germline J gene. The same CDR3 arises from other DNA sequences in this sample as well. The rearrangement links TRBV1 to TRBJ2-3, with D perhaps TRBD2 (6 bases). Germline loops: CDR1 NSQYPW, CDR2 LRSPGD (reference sequence). This CDR3 has 16 residues. V dropped 3 bases and J dropped 0 bases, with 13 bases sitting between them. The sequenced CDR3 bases are TGCACCTGCAGTGCCCCGACTGGCGCTAGTGCAGAA. Protein product: CTCSAPTGASAE. The complete CDR3 protein is CTCSAPTGASAETLYF.